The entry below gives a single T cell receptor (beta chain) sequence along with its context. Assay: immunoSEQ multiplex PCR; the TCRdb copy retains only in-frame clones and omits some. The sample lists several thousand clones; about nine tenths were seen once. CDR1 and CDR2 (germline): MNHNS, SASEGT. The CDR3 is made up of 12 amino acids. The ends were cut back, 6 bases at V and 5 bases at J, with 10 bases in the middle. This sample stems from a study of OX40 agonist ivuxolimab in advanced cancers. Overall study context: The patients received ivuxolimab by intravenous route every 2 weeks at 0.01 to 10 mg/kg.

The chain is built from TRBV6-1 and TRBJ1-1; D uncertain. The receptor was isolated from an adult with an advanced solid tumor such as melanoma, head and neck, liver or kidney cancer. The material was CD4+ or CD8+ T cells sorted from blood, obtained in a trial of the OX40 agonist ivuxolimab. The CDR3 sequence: CASSFSGTEAFF. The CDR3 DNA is TGTGCCAGCAGCTTTTCCGGGACTGAAGCTTTCTTT.